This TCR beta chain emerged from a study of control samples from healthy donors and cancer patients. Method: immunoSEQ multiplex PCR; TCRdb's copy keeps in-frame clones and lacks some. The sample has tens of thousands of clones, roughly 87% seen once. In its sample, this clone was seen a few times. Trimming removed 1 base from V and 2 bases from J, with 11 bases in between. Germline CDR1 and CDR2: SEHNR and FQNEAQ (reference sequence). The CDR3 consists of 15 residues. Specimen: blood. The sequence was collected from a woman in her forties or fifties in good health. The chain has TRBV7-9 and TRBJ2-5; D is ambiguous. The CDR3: CASSLEELGQETQYF. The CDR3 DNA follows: TGTGCCAGCAGCTTAGAAGAGTTGGGTCAAGAGACCCAGTACTTC.